Described below is a single T cell receptor (beta chain) sequence and its context. As yet, its antigen is unknown. This record belongs to a study of cytomegalovirus exposure and HLA in healthy donors. Findings and limits, study-wide: As a later analysis revealed, the rate of TCR association differed by HLA locus, with DRB1 most and HLA-C fewest.

The CDR3 totals 13 residues. Germline CDR1 SGHRS, CDR2 YFSETQ. Trimming took 5 bases from V and 7 from J; bases not matched to a gene: 4. PCR primers comprised 60 Vbeta and 13 Jbeta primers. Here immunoSEQ multiplex PCR was the method, and the copy in TCRdb shows in-frame clones only, minus some. The sample lists roughly 100,000 clones, roughly 70% occurring once. Input material: PBMCs. This receptor was identified in a man aged 40-50 years in good health and CMV-seropositive. The chain employs TRBV5-1 and TRBJ2-2, with 8 nucleotides matching TRBD1. CDR3 DNA sequence: TGCGCCAGCAGACAGGGGGTAGACGGGGAGCTGTTTTTT. Translating gives CASRQGVDGELFF.